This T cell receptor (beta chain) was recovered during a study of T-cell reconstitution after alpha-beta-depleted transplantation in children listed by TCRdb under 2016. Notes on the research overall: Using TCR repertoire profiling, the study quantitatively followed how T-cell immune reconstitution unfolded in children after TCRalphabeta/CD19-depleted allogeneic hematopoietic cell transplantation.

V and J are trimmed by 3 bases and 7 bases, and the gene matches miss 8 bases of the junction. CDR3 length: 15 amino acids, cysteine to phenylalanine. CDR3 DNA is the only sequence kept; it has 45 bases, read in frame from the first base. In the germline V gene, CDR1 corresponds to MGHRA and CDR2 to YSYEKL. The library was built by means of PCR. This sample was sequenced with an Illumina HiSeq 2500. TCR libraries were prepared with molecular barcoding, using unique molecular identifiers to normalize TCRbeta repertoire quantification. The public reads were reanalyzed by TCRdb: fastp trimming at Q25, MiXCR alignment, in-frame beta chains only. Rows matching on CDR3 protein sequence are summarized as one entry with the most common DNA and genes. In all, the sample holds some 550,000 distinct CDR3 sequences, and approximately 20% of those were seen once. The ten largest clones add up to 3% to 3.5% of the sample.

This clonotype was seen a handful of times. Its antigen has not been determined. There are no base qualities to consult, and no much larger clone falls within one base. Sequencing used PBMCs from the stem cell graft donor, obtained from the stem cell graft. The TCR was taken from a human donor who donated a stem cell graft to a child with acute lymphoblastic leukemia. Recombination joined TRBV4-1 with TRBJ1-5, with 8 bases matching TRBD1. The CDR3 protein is CASSHDRGGHQPQHF. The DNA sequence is TGCGCCAGCAGCCATGACAGGGGTGGACACCAGCCCCAGCATTTT.